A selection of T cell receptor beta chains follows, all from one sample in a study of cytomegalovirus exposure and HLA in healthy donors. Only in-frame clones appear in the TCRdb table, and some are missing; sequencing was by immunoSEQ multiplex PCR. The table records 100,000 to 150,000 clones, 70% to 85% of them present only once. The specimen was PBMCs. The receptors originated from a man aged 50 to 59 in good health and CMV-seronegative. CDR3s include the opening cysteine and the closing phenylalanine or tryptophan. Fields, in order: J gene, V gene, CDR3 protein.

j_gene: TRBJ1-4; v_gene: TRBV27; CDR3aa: CASRQGEVPSTNEKLFF
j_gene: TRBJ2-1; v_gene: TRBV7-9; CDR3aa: CASSHRVGSYNEQFF
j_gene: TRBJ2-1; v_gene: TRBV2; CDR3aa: CASRRIAGADNEQFF
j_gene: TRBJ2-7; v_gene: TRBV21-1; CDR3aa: CASSKEAIRTSGAQGEQYF
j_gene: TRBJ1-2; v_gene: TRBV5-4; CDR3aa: CASSFGRGGYGYTF
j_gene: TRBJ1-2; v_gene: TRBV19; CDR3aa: CASKRQANYGYTF
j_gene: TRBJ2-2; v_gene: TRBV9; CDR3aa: CASRGGATGELFF
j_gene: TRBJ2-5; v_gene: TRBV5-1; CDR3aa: CASSLGGPQETQYF
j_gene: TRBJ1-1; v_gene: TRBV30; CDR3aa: CAWNQGNTEAFF
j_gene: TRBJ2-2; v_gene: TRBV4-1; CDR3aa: CASSPGPTNTGELFF
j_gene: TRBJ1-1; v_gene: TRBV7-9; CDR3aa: CASSTGQGVLNTEAFF
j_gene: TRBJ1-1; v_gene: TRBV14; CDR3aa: CASSQYRGHTEAFF
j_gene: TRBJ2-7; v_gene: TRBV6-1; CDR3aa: CASEGYEQYF
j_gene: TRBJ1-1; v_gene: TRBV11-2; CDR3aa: CASSAPGTGGVAFF
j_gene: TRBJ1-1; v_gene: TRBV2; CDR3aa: CASITGSLNTEAFF
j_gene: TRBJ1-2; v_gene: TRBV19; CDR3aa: CASSPIRTQGGYTF
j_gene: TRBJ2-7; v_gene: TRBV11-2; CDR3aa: CASSTQTESSYEQYF
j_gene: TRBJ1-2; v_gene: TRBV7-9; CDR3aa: CASSLSPGREDGYTF